This T cell receptor beta chain was documented in a study of blood T cell repertoires in COVID-19. In the study overall: Acute-phase and convalescent COVID-19 samples originated in the United States, Italy and Spain.

The participants were between roughly 18 and 90 years old and came from 24 US areas. Self-reported history from a screening survey and questionnaire set each donor's cohort. On this clone itself: Other DNA sequences within the sample encode an identical CDR3.

Germline loops: CDR1 SGHRS, CDR2 YFSETQ. The length of the CDR3 is 14 residues. With 4 bases clipped from V and 3 bases from J, the junction kept 6 bases outside the gene matches. In the original workflow: Estimation of nucleated cell counts was performed using reference gene primer amplification. Here immunoSEQ multiplex PCR was the method, and the copy in TCRdb shows in-frame clones only, minus some. The DNA was the basis for D and trimming; V, J and clone size are from that table. The sample lists around 150,000 clones; approximately 88% were seen once. This chain joins TRBV5-1 and TRBJ2-7, with 8 bases matching TRBD2. This TCR came from a woman aged 55-69 years who had recovered from COVID-19. Source material: PBMCs or T cells enriched from blood (not recorded which). CDR3 nucleotides: TGCGCCAGCAGCCCAAGCGGGAGTGGCTACGAGCAGTACTTC. Translating gives CASSPSGSGYEQYF.